A selection of T cell receptor beta chains follows, all from one sample in a study of post-analysis software for immune sequencing data. TCRdb processed the PCR reads anew with MiXCR; each CDR3 protein has one entry. Among roughly 600,000 distinct CDR3 sequences listed, around 40% were seen once. Material for sequencing was blood. The receptors here all came from a girl aged 5-17 years with multiple sclerosis. CDR3s include the opening cysteine and the closing phenylalanine or tryptophan. The D gene is left open where the match is weak. The size of a clone is reported for some rows only, either as once, few or many, or as a class for expanded clones.

size | J | V | D | CDR3 | DNA
- | TRBJ1-5 | TRBV4-1 | - | CASSQDEGRNSNQPQHF | TGCGCCAGCAGCCAAGATGAAGGCCGGAATAGCAATCAGCCCCAGCATTTT
few | TRBJ2-1 | TRBV3-1 | - | CASSQADAGSWAYNEQFF | TGTGCCAGCAGCCAAGCTGATGCCGGGAGTTGGGCATACAATGAGCAGTTCTTC
- | TRBJ2-1 | TRBV7-2 | TRBD2 | CASSVSGGAYNEQFF | TGTGCCAGCAGTGTCAGCGGGGGGGCCTACAATGAGCAGTTCTTC
- | TRBJ2-7 | TRBV7-6 | - | CASSLAPRQAYEQYF | TGTGCCAGCAGCTTAGCCCCGCGACAGGCCTACGAGCAGTACTTC
- | TRBJ2-1 | TRBV9 | - | CASSVGMRWNYNEQFF | TGTGCCAGCAGCGTAGGGATGCGATGGAACTACAATGAGCAGTTCTTC
many | TRBJ1-2 | TRBV7-9 | - | CASSLEVRYGYTF | TGTGCCAGCAGTTTGGAGGTCCGCTATGGCTACACCTTC
few | TRBJ1-2 | TRBV24-1 | - | CATSGPRAYGYTF | TGTGCCACCAGTGGACCCAGGGCCTATGGCTACACCTTC
- | TRBJ2-3 | TRBV29-1 | TRBD1 | CSAAQGFDVSDTQYF | TGCAGTGCCGCACAGGGGTTCGATGTATCGGATACGCAGTATTTT
few | TRBJ2-1 | TRBV7-7 | - | CASSPTSVYNEQFF | TGTGCTAGCAGCCCTACTAGTGTCTACAATGAGCAGTTCTTC
- | TRBJ2-1 | TRBV12-3/TRBV12-4 | - | CASSYSGTRDEQFF | TGTGCCAGCAGTTATTCCGGGACAAGGGATGAGCAGTTCTTC
- | TRBJ2-7 | TRBV18 | TRBD1 | CASSHGTGAYEQYF | TGTGCCAGCTCACACGGGACAGGGGCATACGAGCAGTACTTC
- | TRBJ2-3 | TRBV5-1 | - | CASSLQGVGTDTQYF | TGCGCCAGCAGCTTACAGGGTGTAGGCACAGATACGCAGTATTTT
- | TRBJ1-5 | TRBV4-1 | TRBD1 | CASSPGQARGNQPQHF | TGCGCCAGCAGCCCGGGACAGGCGAGAGGTAATCAGCCCCAGCATTTT
- | TRBJ1-2 | TRBV12-3/TRBV12-4 | - | CATQERATFYGYTF | TGTGCCACCCAGGAGAGGGCAACCTTCTATGGCTACACCTTC
- | TRBJ1-2 | TRBV15 | - | CATSRGGSARDGYTF | TGTGCCACCAGCAGAGGGGGATCGGCCCGAGATGGCTACACCTTC
- | TRBJ2-7 | TRBV6-5 | - | CASSYSRWANYEQYF | TGTGCCAGCAGTTACTCGAGGTGGGCTAACTACGAGCAGTACTTC
once | TRBJ2-5 | TRBV5-6 | TRBD1 | CASSADREEQYF | TGTGCCAGCAGCGCCGACAGGGAAGAACAGTACTTC
few | TRBJ2-7 | TRBV6-6 | - | CASSYSSKQGHYEQYF | TGTGCCAGCAGTTACTCGAGTAAACAGGGCCACTACGAGCAGTACTTC
many | TRBJ2-3 | TRBV7-2 | TRBD2 | CASTRRDRGGEQYF | TGTGCCAGCACAAGACGGGACCGGGGAGGGGAGCAGTATTTT
- | TRBJ2-7 | TRBV20-1 | TRBD2 | CSATRGEALAYEQYF | TGCAGCGCTACCCGGGGGGAAGCTCTCGCCTACGAGCAGTACTTC
few | TRBJ1-2 | TRBV20-1 | TRBD1 | CSARDQGVFGYTF | TGCAGTGCTAGAGATCAGGGGGTCTTTGGCTACACCTTC
- | TRBJ2-7 | TRBV10-3 | TRBD1 | CAISKGQSYEQYF | TGTGCCATCAGTAAGGGACAGTCCTACGAGCAGTACTTC
- | TRBJ2-5 | TRBV7-8 | TRBD1 | CASSLGSTGGAGETQYF | TGTGCCAGCAGCTTAGGGTCGACAGGGGGCGCGGGAGAGACCCAGTACTTC
- | TRBJ2-2 | TRBV7-9 | - | CASSLAGGVNTGELFF | TGTGCCAGCAGCTTAGCAGGGGGAGTAAACACCGGGGAGCTGTTTTTT
- | TRBJ2-7 | TRBV9 | TRBD2 | CASSVGAGANEQYF | TGTGCCAGCAGCGTAGGAGCGGGAGCTAACGAGCAGTACTTC
- | TRBJ2-1 | TRBV20-1 | TRBD2 | CSARLAGVENEQFF | TGCAGTGCTAGACTAGCGGGAGTCGAGAATGAGCAGTTCTTC
few | TRBJ1-4 | TRBV5-1 | TRBD1 | CASSLAGTGPNEKLFF | TGCGCCAGCAGCTTGGCCGGGACAGGGCCTAATGAAAAACTGTTTTTT
- | TRBJ1-2 | TRBV4-1 | - | CASSQDLGREIYGYTF | TGCGCCAGCAGCCAAGATTTAGGGAGGGAAATCTATGGCTACACCTTC
- | TRBJ1-5 | TRBV4-1 | TRBD1 | CASSHPLRDRGQPQHF | TGCGCCAGCAGCCACCCCCTCCGGGACAGGGGGCAGCCCCAGCATTTT
- | TRBJ2-2 | TRBV4-1 | - | CASTRLVHLNTGELFF | TGCGCCAGCACTAGACTTGTCCATTTGAACACCGGGGAGCTGTTTTTT
- | TRBJ2-1 | TRBV5-1 | - | CASSLEGEPYNEQFF | TGCGCCAGCAGCTTGGAAGGGGAGCCCTACAATGAGCAGTTCTTC
- | TRBJ2-5 | TRBV27 | - | CASKKGGETQYF | TGTGCCAGCAAGAAGGGGGGGGAGACCCAGTACTTC